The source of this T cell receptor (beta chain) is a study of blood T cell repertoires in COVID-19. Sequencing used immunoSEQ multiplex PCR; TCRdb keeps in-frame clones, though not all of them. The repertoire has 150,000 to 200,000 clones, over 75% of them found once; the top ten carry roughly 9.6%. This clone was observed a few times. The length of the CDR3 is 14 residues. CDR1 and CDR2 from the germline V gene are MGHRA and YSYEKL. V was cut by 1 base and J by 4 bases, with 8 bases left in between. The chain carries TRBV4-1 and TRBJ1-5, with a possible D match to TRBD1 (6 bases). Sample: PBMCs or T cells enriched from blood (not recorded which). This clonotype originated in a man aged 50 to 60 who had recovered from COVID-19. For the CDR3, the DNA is TGCGCCAGCAGCCAAGTGGACAGTAATCAGCCCCAGCATTTT. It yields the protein CASSQVDSNQPQHF.